Each of the 30 T cell receptor beta chains below was sequenced from the same sample in a study of T-cell memory formation after mild COVID-19. TCRdb reprocessed the 5' RACE reads via MiXCR and lists one record per CDR3 protein. The repertoire has approximately 440,000 distinct CDR3 sequences, over 15% of them found once; the top ten carry about 8.8%. Sequenced material: PBMCs or a T cell subset sorted from them (not recorded which). These receptors were collected from an adult woman who had mild COVID-19 (a few samples of this study predate the infection). Cell type and time point are not known.

V usage is TRBV5-1 and J usage is TRBJ2-1; 10 bases fit TRBD2. Germline values: CDR1 SGHRS, CDR2 YFSETQ. This CDR3 is built from 15 residues. V shed 1 base and J 5 bases; nucleotides not matched to a gene: 3. The CDR3 nucleotides read TGCGCCAGCAGCTTGACTAGCGGGGTCCACAATGAGCAGTTCTTC. It is translated as CASSLTSGVHNEQFF.

The V gene is TRBV18, the J gene TRBJ2-7, with D perhaps matching TRBD2 (5 bases). Germline CDR1 and CDR2: KGHSH and LQKENI. V gave up 0 bases and J gave up 2 bases, with 8 bases separating them. This CDR3 is 14 amino acids long. The chain's CDR3 is CASSPPAGTYEQYF. CDR3 nucleotide sequence: TGTGCCAGCTCACCACCCGCCGGGACCTACGAGCAGTACTTC.

The V call is TRBV5-6, the J call TRBJ2-3; D possibly corresponds to TRBD2 (5 bases). CDR1 is SGHDT and CDR2 is YYEEEE in the germline V gene. Trimming removed 0 bases at V and 0 bases at J, with 20 bases between. The CDR3 loop spans 19 amino acids. Here the CDR3 DNA reads TGTGCCAGCAGCTTGGCTAGCTGGAGGACCCCCCAGAGCACAGATACGCAGTATTTT. It yields the protein CASSLASWRTPQSTDTQYF.

This clonotype has at least ten counts. The chain joins TRBV5-5 to TRBJ2-3, with 10 nucleotides matching TRBD2. The CDR3 has 16 residues. The ends lost 3 bases at V and 1 base at J; junction bases unmatched: 5. From germline, CDR1 is SGHKS and CDR2 YYEKEE (reference sequence). Here the CDR3 reads CASSSGTSDRTDTQYF. CDR3 coding DNA: TGTGCCAGCAGCTCCGGGACTAGCGATCGCACAGATACGCAGTATTTT.

CDR3 residues: CASSESEAQGYNEQFF. The CDR3 nucleotides read TGTGCCAGCAGTGAATCTGAGGCCCAAGGATACAATGAGCAGTTCTTC. The chain combines TRBV6-1 with TRBJ2-1; D gene uncertain. V was shortened by 2 bases and J by 4 bases, with 15 bases between the two germline ends. The CDR3 runs 16 residues. Germline V lookup: CDR1 MNHNS, CDR2 SASEGT.

V usage is TRBV7-2 and J usage is TRBJ1-2, with 7 nucleotides matching TRBD1. With V trimmed by 0 bases and J by 5 bases, 6 bases remained unmatched. This CDR3 contains 15 residues. The germline gives CDR1 SGHTA, CDR2 FQGNSA. The CDR3 protein is CASSLAGAGGYGYTF. The CDR3 nucleotides read TGTGCCAGCAGCTTAGCGGGGGCAGGGGGGTATGGCTACACCTTC.

The rearrangement joins TRBV5-1 to TRBJ2-7, with D perhaps assigned TRBD1 or TRBD2 (6 bases each). V shed 0 bases and J shed 7 bases, with 14 bases lying between them. CDR3 length: 14 residues. Germline V gene lookup returns CDR1 SGHRS and CDR2 YFSETQ. In DNA form, the CDR3 reads TGCGCCAGCAGCTTGGCGGGAGCGAGGGGGGAGCAGTACTTC. Translating gives CASSLAGARGEQYF.

As DNA, the CDR3 is TGTGCCACCAGCAGGGTCATTAGCGGGAGGCGGGATGAGCAGTTCTTC. Its translation is CATSRVISGRRDEQFF. The gene calls are TRBV15 and TRBJ2-1; 10 bases match TRBD2. The CDR3 sequence is 16 residues long. J lost 8 bases, V lost 3 bases, and 10 bases had no gene match. CDR1 and CDR2 (germline): LNHNV, YYDKDF (reference sequence).

This chain joins TRBV5-1 and TRBJ2-1; 12 bases map to TRBD1. Per the germline V gene, CDR1 is SGHRS and CDR2 is YFSETQ. V lost 4 bases to trimming and J lost 7 bases; unmatched junction nucleotides: 6. This CDR3 region has 15 residues. This CDR3 is CASSPGQGAINEQFF. CDR3 sequence (DNA): TGCGCCAGCAGCCCGGGACAGGGGGCAATTAATGAGCAGTTCTTC.

V gene TRBV24-1 combines with J gene TRBJ2-1; 9 nucleotides agree with TRBD2. This CDR3 region has 13 residues. Trimming at V came to 3 bases and at J to 9 bases, leaving 2 bases not matched to a gene. Germline V gives CDR1 KGHDR, CDR2 SFDVKD. CDR3 loop: CATSDPLAGEQFF. The CDR3 DNA reads TGTGCCACCAGTGATCCACTAGCGGGTGAGCAGTTCTTC.

This clonotype was seen only a few times. J is TRBJ1-6 and V is TRBV27, with a possible D match to TRBD1 (6 bases). The V gene lost 9 bases and the J gene lost 5 bases, with 14 bases spanning the gap. CDR3 length: 14 amino acids. Per the germline V gene, CDR1 is MNHEY and CDR2 is SMNVEV (reference sequence). The CDR3 region has the DNA TGTGCCAGTACCACCGGACAGAATAATTCACCCCTCCACTTT. It translates to CASTTGQNNSPLHF.

The genes are TRBV11-3 and TRBJ2-2; D is unresolved. V lost 4 bases and J lost 9, with 12 bases in between. There are 13 residues in the CDR3. Germline-derived CDR1 and CDR2 are SGHNT and YENEEA. CDR3 sequence reads: CASSSSYGWELFF. CDR3 sequence (DNA): TGTGCCAGCAGCTCGAGTTATGGGTGGGAGCTGTTTTTT.

The chain carries TRBV7-8 and TRBJ2-2; 8 nucleotides agree with TRBD1. J was trimmed by 5 bases and V by 5 bases; bases with no gene match: 7. Germline lookup yields CDR1 SGHVS and CDR2 FQNEAQ. CDR3 length equals 15 residues. The CDR3 region is CASSSTGGVTGELFF. Here the CDR3 DNA reads TGTGCCAGCAGCAGCACAGGGGGTGTAACCGGGGAGCTGTTTTTT.

The V and J genes are TRBV29-1 and TRBJ2-3; 8 positions match TRBD2. This CDR3 has 13 amino acids. V dropped 4 bases and J dropped 2; count of bases not matched to a gene: 2. Germline V gene sequence: CDR1 SQVTM, CDR2 ANQGSEA. For the CDR3, the DNA is TGCAGCGTTGCGGGGGGGGACACAGATACGCAGTATTTT. Its protein product is CSVAGGDTDTQYF.

CDR3 in DNA: TGTGCCAGCAGCTCTGATGATCTGTCGGAGCTGTTTTTT. Its protein product is CASSSDDLSELFF. The chain carries TRBV5-5 and TRBJ2-2; D is ambiguous. The CDR3 covers 13 residues. Germline CDR1 SGHKS, CDR2 YYEKEE (reference sequence). Between the trimmed V and J ends, which lost 3 bases and 10 bases, there was a span of 13 bases.

This chain uses TRBV7-2 with TRBJ1-2; D might be TRBD1 (6 bases). The CDR3 loop spans 15 amino acids. Trimming took 5 bases from V and 2 from J, leaving 15 bases between them. Germline loops: CDR1 SGHTA, CDR2 FQGNSA. The CDR3 sequence is CASSLPNQGNYGYTF. The CDR3 coding sequence is TGTGCCAGCAGCCTCCCTAATCAGGGGAACTATGGCTACACCTTC.

This clonotype occurred a few times. The J gene is TRBJ2-2, the V gene TRBV10-3, with D possibly matching TRBD1 (6 bases). Germline assignment: CDR1 ENHRY and CDR2 SYGVKD. V was clipped by 7 bases and J by 0 bases, with 12 bases between them. This CDR3 has 15 amino acids. The CDR3 region is CAITPGQTNTGELFF. CDR3 bases: TGTGCCATCACCCCCGGACAGACGAACACCGGGGAGCTGTTTTTT.

V is TRBV4-3 and J is TRBJ1-2; D possibly corresponds to TRBD1 (6 bases). CDR1 LGHNA and CDR2 YSLEER come from the germline V gene. This CDR3 spans 16 amino acids. Trimming shortened V by 0 bases and J by 4 bases, and 15 bases separated the two germline ends. The CDR3 DNA follows: TGCGCCAGCAGCCAAGATCTTTCAGGGGCCCCCTATGGCTACACCTTC. Amino acid sequence: CASSQDLSGAPYGYTF.

This chain connects TRBV7-6 to TRBJ2-1; 15 bases align to TRBD2. Losses at the gene ends were 4 bases for V and 7 bases for J; bases not matched to a gene: 14. The CDR3 consists of 19 residues. The germline gives CDR1 SGHVS, CDR2 FNYEAQ. CDR3 in amino acids: CASSSPGTSGRSARNEQFF. The CDR3 DNA sequence: TGTGCCAGCAGCTCCCCCGGGACTAGCGGGAGGTCGGCCAGGAATGAGCAGTTCTTC. Full variable domain (remainder filled in from reference TRBV7-6 and TRBJ2-1): GAGVSQSPRYKVTKRGQDVALRCDPISGHVSLYWYRQALGQGPEFLTYFNYEAQQDKSGLPNDRFSAERPEGSISTLTIQRTEQRDSAMYRCASSSPGTSGRSARNEQFFGPGTRLTVL.

The rearrangement joins TRBV11-1 to TRBJ2-7; no reliable D call. The germline CDR1 and CDR2 sequences are SGHAT and FQDESV (reference sequence). The CDR3 runs 14 residues. The V and J ends lost 4 bases and 6 bases respectively, with 16 bases between them. CDR3 coding DNA: TGTGCCAGCAGCTCGGGCCATGGGCTGTTCGAGCAGTACTTC. It codes for CASSSGHGLFEQYF.

This clonotype was detected only a few times. This sequence joins TRBV20-1 and TRBJ1-2, with D possibly matching TRBD1 (5 bases). V dropped 3 bases and J dropped 1 base, with 15 bases sitting between them. The CDR3 contains 15 residues. Germline V gene data show CDR1 as DFQATT and CDR2 as SNEGSKA (reference sequence). The CDR3 loop reads CSASPMWGFNYGYTF. In nucleotides, the CDR3 is TGCAGTGCTAGCCCAATGTGGGGGTTTAACTATGGCTACACCTTC.

V usage is TRBV4-3 and J usage is TRBJ2-1; D is undetermined. The CDR3 loop spans 13 amino acids. V was pared by 0 bases and J by 10 bases, with 10 bases between. Germline CDR1 LGHNA, CDR2 YSLEER. The chain's CDR3 is CASSQDKAREQFF. CDR3 bases: TGCGCCAGCAGCCAAGATAAAGCCAGAGAGCAGTTCTTC.

The V and J genes are TRBV7-6 and TRBJ2-5; TRBD1 agrees at 9 bases. This CDR3 has 14 residues. The junction had 2 bases not matched to a gene; V was cut back by 0 bases and J by 6 bases. From germline, CDR1 is SGHVS and CDR2 FNYEAQ. The CDR3 reads CASSLAGQGQTQYF. The DNA of the CDR3 is TGTGCCAGCAGCTTAGCGGGACAGGGACAGACCCAGTACTTC.

A few counts support this clonotype. The CDR3 loop is CSARDLGPAPYEQYF. The CDR3 nucleotides are TGCAGTGCTAGAGATCTCGGGCCCGCACCCTACGAGCAGTACTTC. This chain uses TRBV20-1 with TRBJ2-7, with D unclear. V lost 0 bases, J lost 2 bases, and 14 bases lay in between. In germline, CDR1 is DFQATT, CDR2 SNEGSKA (reference sequence). This CDR3 is built from 15 residues.

This clonotype showed up just a few times. The chain joins TRBV5-5 to TRBJ2-1; 10 positions agree with TRBD2. V lost 1 base to trimming and J lost 7 bases; unmatched junction nucleotides: 5. Germline CDR1 reads SGHKS; CDR2 reads YYEKEE (reference sequence). CDR3 length equals 15 residues. CDR3 sequence (DNA): TGTGCCAGCAGCTTGTCTTCTAGCGGGAGTAATGAGCAGTTCTTC. This gives the protein CASSLSSSGSNEQFF.

The chain combines TRBV29-1 with TRBJ2-1; D is unresolved. CDR3 size: 15 residues. Trimming took off 6 bases at V and 0 bases at J, with 15 bases between the two ends. From germline, CDR1 is SQVTM and CDR2 ANQGSEA. The DNA for the CDR3 is TGCAGCGTCTCCACCGTGGCTAGCTCCTACAATGAGCAGTTCTTC. Its translation is CSVSTVASSYNEQFF.

The gene calls are TRBV5-8 and TRBJ2-7, with D tentatively TRBD1 (5 bases). This CDR3 is built from 15 residues. V gave up 0 bases and J gave up 4 bases, with 14 bases separating them. From germline, CDR1 is SGHTS and CDR2 YDEGEE. The CDR3 sequence: CASSLDLGQDYEQYF. The CDR3 DNA reads TGTGCCAGCAGCTTGGATCTGGGGCAAGATTACGAGCAGTACTTC.

This clonotype has a handful of counts. This may come from a read error, since a much larger clone is one base off. The V and J genes are TRBV5-1 and TRBJ1-1, with D hard to call. Germline V CDR1 and CDR2: SGHRS, YFSETQ. Trimming shortened V by 1 base and J by 3 bases, and 7 bases separated the two germline ends. The CDR3 spans 13 residues. The CDR3 here is CASSLTRDTEAFF. For the CDR3, the DNA is TGCGCCAGCAGCTTGACAAGGGACACTGAAGCTTTCTTT.

This chain uses TRBV7-9 with TRBJ1-1, with 10 nucleotides matching TRBD1. CDR1 is SEHNR and CDR2 is FQNEAQ in the germline V gene (reference sequence). V lost 8 bases and J lost 1; bases outside the gene matches: 7. The CDR3 is made up of 15 amino acids. Here the CDR3 DNA reads TGTGCCAGCGATGGGACAGGGGATCCGAACACTGAAGCTTTCTTT. Translating it yields CASDGTGDPNTEAFF.

V usage is TRBV24-1 and J usage is TRBJ1-1; weak D call: TRBD1 (6 bases). The CDR3 runs 15 residues. Germline values: CDR1 KGHDR, CDR2 SFDVKD. V lost 5 bases and J 5 bases, leaving 17 bases between the germline ends. For the CDR3, the DNA is TGTGCCACCAGTGGGGGATACAGGGAAAAAACTGAAGCTTTCTTT. Translating it yields CATSGGYREKTEAFF.